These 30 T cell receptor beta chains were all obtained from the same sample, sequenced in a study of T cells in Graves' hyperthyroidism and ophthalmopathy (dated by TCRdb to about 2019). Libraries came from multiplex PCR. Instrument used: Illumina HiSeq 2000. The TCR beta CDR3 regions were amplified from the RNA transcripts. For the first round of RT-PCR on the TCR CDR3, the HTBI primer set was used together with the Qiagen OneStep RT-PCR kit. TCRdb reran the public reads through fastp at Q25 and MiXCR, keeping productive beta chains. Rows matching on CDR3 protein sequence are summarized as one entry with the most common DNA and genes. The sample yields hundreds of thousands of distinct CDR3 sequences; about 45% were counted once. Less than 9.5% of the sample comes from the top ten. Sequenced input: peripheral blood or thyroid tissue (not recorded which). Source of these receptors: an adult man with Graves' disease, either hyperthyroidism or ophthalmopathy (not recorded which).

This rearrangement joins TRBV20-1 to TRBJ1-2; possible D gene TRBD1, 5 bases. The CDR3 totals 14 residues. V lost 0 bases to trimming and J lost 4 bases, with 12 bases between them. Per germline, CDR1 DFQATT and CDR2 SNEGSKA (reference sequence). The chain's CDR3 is CSAREGTLGYGYTF. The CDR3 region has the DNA TGCAGTGCTAGAGAAGGGACCTTGGGCTATGGCTACACCTTC.

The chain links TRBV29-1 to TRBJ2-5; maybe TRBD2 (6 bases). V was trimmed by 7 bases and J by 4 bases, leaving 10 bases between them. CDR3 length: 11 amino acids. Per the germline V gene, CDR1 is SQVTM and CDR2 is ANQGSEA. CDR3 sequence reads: CSGREGETQYF. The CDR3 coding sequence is TGCAGCGGGCGGGAAGGAGAGACCCAGTACTTC.

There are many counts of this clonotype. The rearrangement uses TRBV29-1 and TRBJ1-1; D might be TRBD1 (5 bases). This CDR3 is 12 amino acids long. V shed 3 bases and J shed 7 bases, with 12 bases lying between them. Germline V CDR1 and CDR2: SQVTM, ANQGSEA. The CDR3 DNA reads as TGCAGCGTTGATGGGGGGTATAATGAAGCTTTCTTT. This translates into CSVDGGYNEAFF.

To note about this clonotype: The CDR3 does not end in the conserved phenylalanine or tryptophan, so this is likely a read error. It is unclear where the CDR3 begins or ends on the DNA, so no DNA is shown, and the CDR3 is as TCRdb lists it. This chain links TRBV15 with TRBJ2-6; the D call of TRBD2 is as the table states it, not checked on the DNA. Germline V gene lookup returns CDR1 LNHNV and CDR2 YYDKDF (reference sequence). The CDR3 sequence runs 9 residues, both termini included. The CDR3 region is CATSRDQAS.

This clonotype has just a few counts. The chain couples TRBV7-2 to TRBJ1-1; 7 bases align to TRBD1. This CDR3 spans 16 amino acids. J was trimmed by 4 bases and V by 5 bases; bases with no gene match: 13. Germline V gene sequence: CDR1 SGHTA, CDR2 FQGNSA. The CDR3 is CASSPSQGGVATEAFF. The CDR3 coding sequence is TGTGCCAGCAGCCCATCCCAGGGGGGGGTTGCCACTGAAGCTTTCTTT.

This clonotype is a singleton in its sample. The CDR3 DNA sequence: TGTGCCACCAGCAGGGACAGGGGGGCGCGCGAGACCCAGTACTTC. Translation gives CATSRDRGARETQYF. The rearrangement uses TRBV15 and TRBJ2-5, with 10 bases lining up with TRBD1. Germline CDR1 is LNHNV and CDR2 is YYDKDF (reference sequence). The CDR3 is 15 amino acids. The V gene end was trimmed by 3 bases and the J gene end by 5 bases; junction bases not matched to a gene: 6.

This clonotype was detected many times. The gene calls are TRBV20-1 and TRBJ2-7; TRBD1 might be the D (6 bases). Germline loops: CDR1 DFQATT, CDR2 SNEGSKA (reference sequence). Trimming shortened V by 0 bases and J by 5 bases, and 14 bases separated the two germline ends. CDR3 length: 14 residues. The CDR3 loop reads CSARDRARGNEQYF. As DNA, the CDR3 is TGCAGTGCTAGAGATAGGGCCAGGGGAAACGAGCAGTACTTC.

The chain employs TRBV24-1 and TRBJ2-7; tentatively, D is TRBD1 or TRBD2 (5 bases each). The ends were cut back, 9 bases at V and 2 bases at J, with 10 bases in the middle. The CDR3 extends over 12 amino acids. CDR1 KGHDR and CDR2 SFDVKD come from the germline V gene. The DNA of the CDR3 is TGTGCCACCGGGACGGTTACCTACGAGCAGTACTTC. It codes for CATGTVTYEQYF.

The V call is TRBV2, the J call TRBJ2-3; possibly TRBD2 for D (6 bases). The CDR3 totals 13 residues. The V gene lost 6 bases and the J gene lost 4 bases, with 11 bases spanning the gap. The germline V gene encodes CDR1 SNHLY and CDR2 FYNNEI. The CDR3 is CASREGLPDTQYF. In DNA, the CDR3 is TGTGCCAGCAGGGAGGGCCTTCCAGATACGCAGTATTTT. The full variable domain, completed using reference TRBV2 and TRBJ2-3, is EPEVTQTPSHQVTQMGQEVILRCVPISNHLYFYWYRQILGQKVEFLVSFYNNEISEKSEIFDDQFSVERPDGSNFTLKIRSTKLEDSAMYFCASREGLPDTQYFGPGTRLTVL.

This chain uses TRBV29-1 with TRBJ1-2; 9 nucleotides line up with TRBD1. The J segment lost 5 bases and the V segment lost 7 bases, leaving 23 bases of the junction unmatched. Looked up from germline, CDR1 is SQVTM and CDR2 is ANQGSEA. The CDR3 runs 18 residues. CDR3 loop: CSAQQGAGTDTQYYGYTF. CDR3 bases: TGCAGCGCCCAACAGGGGGCGGGCACAGATACGCAGTATTATGGCTACACCTTC.

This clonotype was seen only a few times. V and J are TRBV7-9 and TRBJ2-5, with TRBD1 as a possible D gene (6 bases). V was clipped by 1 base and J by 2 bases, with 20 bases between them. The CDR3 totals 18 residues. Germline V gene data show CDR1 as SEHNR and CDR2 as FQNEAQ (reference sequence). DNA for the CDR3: TGTGCCAGCAGCTTAGAGCATAACAGGGATGGCTCACAAGAGACCCAGTACTTC. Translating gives CASSLEHNRDGSQETQYF.

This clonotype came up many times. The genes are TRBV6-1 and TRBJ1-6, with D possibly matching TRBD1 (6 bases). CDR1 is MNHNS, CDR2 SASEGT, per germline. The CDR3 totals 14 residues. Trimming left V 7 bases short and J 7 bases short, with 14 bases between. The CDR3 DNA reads TGTGCCAGCAATGGGGGCCAGGGAAATTCACCCCTCCACTTT. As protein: CASNGGQGNSPLHF.

In DNA form, the CDR3 reads TGTGCCAGCAGCCAGGAGAGCAATCAGCCCCAGCATTTT. This gives the protein CASSQESNQPQHF. The rearrangement links TRBV2 to TRBJ1-5; D ambiguous. Germline-derived CDR1 and CDR2 are SNHLY and FYNNEI. The CDR3 spans 13 residues. The ends were cut back, 6 bases at V and 1 base at J, with 7 bases in the middle.

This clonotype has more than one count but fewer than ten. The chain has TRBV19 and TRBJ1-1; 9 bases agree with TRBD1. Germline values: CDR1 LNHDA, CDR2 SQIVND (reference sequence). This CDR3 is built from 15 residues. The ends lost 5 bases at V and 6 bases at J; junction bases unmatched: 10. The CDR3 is CASSPRQGDLAEAFF. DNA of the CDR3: TGTGCCAGTAGTCCAAGACAGGGGGATTTGGCTGAAGCTTTCTTT.

Written as DNA, the CDR3 is TGCAGCGTTAGGGACGGGGATCATCAGCCCCAGCATTTT. This encodes CSVRDGDHQPQHF. The chain links TRBV29-1 to TRBJ1-5; possibly TRBD1 for D (5 bases). Germline V gene data show CDR1 as SQVTM and CDR2 as ANQGSEA. Trimming took 5 bases from V and 5 from J, leaving 13 bases between them. The CDR3 length is 13 residues.

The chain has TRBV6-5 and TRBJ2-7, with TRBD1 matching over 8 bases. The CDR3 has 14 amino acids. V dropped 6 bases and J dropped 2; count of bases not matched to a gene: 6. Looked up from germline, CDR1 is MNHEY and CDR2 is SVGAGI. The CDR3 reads CASSKGQVAYEQYF. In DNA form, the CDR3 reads TGTGCCAGCAGCAAGGGACAGGTTGCCTACGAGCAGTACTTC.

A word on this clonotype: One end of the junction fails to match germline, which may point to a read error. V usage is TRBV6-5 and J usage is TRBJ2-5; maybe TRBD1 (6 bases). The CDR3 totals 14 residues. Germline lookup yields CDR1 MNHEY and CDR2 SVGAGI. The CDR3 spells CAISEIQGRETQYF. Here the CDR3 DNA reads TGTGCCATCAGTGAGATACAGGGAAGAGAGACCCAGTACTTC.

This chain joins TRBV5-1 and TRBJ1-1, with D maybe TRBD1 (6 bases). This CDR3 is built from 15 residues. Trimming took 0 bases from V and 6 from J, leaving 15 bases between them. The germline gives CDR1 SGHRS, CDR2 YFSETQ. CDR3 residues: CASSLELGANPEAFF. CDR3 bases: TGCGCCAGCAGCTTGGAATTGGGGGCGAATCCTGAAGCTTTCTTT.

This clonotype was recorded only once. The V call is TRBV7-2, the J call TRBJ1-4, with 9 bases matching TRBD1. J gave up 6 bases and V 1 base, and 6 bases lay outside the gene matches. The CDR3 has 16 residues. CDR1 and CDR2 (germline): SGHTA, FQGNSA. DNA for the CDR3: TGTGCCAGCAGCTTAGATGTGGGACAGGGCTATGAAAAACTGTTTTTT. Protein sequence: CASSLDVGQGYEKLFF.

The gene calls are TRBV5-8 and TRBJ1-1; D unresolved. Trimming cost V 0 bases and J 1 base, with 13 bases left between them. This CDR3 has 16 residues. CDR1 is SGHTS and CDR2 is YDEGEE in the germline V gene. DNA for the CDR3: TGTGCCAGCAGCTTGGATTGGCTCGTCGAGAACACTGAAGCTTTCTTT. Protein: CASSLDWLVENTEAFF.

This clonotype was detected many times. CDR3 sequence (DNA): TGTGCCATCAGTGCCGCAGGGGGCAGTAACTATGGCTACACCTTC. Amino acid sequence: CAISAAGGSNYGYTF. The J gene is TRBJ1-2, the V gene TRBV10-3, with 8 bases matching TRBD1. After removal of 4 bases from V and 1 base from J, the junction contained 5 bases not matched to a gene. This CDR3 spans 15 amino acids. CDR1 ENHRY and CDR2 SYGVKD come from the germline V gene.

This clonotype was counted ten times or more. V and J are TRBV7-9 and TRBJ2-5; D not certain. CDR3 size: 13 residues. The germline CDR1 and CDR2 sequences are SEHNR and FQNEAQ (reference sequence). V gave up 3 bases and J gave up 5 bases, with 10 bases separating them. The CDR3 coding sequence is TGTGCCAGCAGCTTCGACGGTGGGGAGACCCAGTACTTC. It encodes CASSFDGGETQYF.

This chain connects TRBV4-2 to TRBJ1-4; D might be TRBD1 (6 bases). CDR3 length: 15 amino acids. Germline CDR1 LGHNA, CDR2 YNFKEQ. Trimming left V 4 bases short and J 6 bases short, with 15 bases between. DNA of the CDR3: TGTGCCAGCAGCCTATACGGGGCAGGGGATGAAAAACTGTTTTTT. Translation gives CASSLYGAGDEKLFF.

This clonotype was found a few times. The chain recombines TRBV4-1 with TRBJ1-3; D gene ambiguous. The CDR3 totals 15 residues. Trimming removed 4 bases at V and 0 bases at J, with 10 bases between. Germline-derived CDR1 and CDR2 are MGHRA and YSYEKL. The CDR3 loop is CASSLDRDSGNTIYF. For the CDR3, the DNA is TGCGCCAGCAGCCTAGACCGCGACTCTGGAAACACCATATATTTT.

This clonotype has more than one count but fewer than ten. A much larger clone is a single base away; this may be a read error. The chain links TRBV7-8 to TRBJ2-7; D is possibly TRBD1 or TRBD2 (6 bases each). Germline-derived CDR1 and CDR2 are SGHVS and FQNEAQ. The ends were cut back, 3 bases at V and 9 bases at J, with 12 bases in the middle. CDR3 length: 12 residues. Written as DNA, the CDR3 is TGTGCCAGCAGCTTTAACAGGGACTTGCAGTACTTC. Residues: CASSFNRDLQYF.

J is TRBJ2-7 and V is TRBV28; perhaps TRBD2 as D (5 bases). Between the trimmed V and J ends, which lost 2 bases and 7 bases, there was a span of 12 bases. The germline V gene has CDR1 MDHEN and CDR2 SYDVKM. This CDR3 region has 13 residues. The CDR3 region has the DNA TGTGCCAGCAGTTTAGGACCCCCGGGGGAGCAGTACTTC. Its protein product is CASSLGPPGEQYF.

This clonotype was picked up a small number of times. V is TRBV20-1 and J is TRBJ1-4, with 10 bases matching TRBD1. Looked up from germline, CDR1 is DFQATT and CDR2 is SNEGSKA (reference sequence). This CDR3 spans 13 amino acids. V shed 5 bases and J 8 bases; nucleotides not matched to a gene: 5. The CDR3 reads CSAWTGGWEKLFF. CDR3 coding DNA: TGCAGTGCTTGGACAGGGGGGTGGGAAAAACTGTTTTTT.

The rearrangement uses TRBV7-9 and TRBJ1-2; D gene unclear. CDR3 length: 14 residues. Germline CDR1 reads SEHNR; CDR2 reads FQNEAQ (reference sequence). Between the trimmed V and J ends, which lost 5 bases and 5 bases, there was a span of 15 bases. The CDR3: CASSPDSVLYGYTF. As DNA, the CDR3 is TGTGCCAGCAGCCCGGACTCTGTATTATATGGCTACACCTTC.

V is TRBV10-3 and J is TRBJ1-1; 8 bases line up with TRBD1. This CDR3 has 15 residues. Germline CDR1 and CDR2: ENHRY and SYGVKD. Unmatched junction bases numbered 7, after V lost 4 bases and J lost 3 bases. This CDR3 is CAISGAGGSHTEAFF. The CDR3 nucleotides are TGTGCCATCAGTGGGGCAGGGGGCTCCCACACTGAAGCTTTCTTT.

CDR3 residues: CASMREAGGGQPQHF. The CDR3 region has the DNA TGTGCCAGCATGCGAGAGGCAGGGGGCGGGCAGCCCCAGCATTTT. The chain carries TRBV2 and TRBJ1-5, with TRBD1 identical over 8 bases. The germline V gene encodes CDR1 SNHLY and CDR2 FYNNEI. V lost 7 bases and J lost 7; bases outside the gene matches: 12. The CDR3 totals 15 residues. The full variable domain, in which reference TRBV2 and TRBJ1-5 provide the parts outside the CDR3, is EPEVTQTPSHQVTQMGQEVILRCVPISNHLYFYWYRQILGQKVEFLVSFYNNEISEKSEIFDDQFSVERPDGSNFTLKIRSTKLEDSAMYFCASMREAGGGQPQHFGDGTRLSIL.